What follows is one TCR beta chain and its context. Its matching antigen is unknown. Donors were nominally healthy when sampled, though unrecorded immune exposures were likely. This specimen belongs to a study of cytomegalovirus exposure and HLA in healthy donors. Trimming removed 7 bases from V and 5 bases from J, with 13 bases in between. In germline, CDR1 is SGHTA, CDR2 FQGNSA. The CDR3 sequence is 13 residues long. The PCR ran on 60 Vbeta and 13 Jbeta primers. TCRdb's table, derived via immunoSEQ multiplex PCR, lists solely in-frame clones and lacks some. The repertoire consists of under 150,000 clones, with around four fifths occurring once and the leading ten covering about 11%. The study's findings and limits: Later, an analysis found that common viral pathogens appeared to be linked with several of the most significant clusters. In vitro testing confirmed three CMV-associated chains as specific for CMV antigens. In a later analysis, an Asian-associated ancestry cluster reportedly showed fewer N-insertions than the approximately 610-donor mean.

The sequence came from a male donor in good health and CMV-seropositive. V gene TRBV7-2 combines with J gene TRBJ2-3, with D uncertain. Material: PBMCs. The CDR3 DNA reads TGTGCCAGCACAAGATTGGGCAAAGATACGCAGTATTTT. This codes for CASTRLGKDTQYF.